This TCR beta chain was sequenced during a study of cytomegalovirus exposure and HLA in healthy donors. Study conclusions and caveats: Information on immune exposure was restricted to one variable (CMV serostatus). Rarity marked most TCR sequences, yet some public TCRs occurred in many donors. Across HLA loci, a later analysis found differing TCR association rates, with DRB1 most and HLA-C fewest.

As for this clone: Its target is not known.

The PCR was carried out with 60 Vbeta primers and 13 Jbeta primers. The data were produced by immunoSEQ multiplex PCR, yet TCRdb's version contains in-frame clones alone and is incomplete. Here the sample spans around 140,000 clones, more than 60% being singletons. The sample consisted of PBMCs. This TCR was sampled from a man between 40 and 49 years old in good health and CMV-seropositive.

Here the CDR3 reads CASSFGTGGGTDTQYF. The CDR3 DNA follows: TGTGCCAGCAGCTTTGGAACAGGGGGCGGCACAGATACGCAGTATTTT. The V call is TRBV11-2, the J call TRBJ2-3; 9 bases agree with TRBD1. The V gene's germline CDR1 is SGHAT and CDR2 FQNNGV. Trimming removed 3 bases from V and 1 base from J; junction bases left unmatched: 5. The CDR3 totals 16 residues.